The 32 T cell receptor beta chains below were found in one sample sequenced in a study of blood T cell repertoires in COVID-19. The data were produced by immunoSEQ multiplex PCR, yet TCRdb's version contains in-frame clones alone and is incomplete. Of about 50,000 clones detected, approximately 91% appear once; the ten largest clones hold around 9.7%. Sequencing was carried out using peripheral blood. Source of these receptors: an elderly woman with acute or convalescent COVID-19.

The V gene is TRBV30, the J gene TRBJ1-6; D ambiguous. With 3 bases removed from V and 6 bases from J, the gap between germline ends came to 12 bases. The V gene's germline CDR1 is GTSNPN and CDR2 SVGIG (reference sequence). The CDR3 spans 14 residues. The CDR3 region is CAWRPTFANSPLHF. The CDR3 region has the DNA TGTGCCTGGAGACCGACATTTGCTAATTCACCCCTCCACTTT.

The chain has TRBV19 and TRBJ2-2; D ambiguous. Germline lookup yields CDR1 LNHDA and CDR2 SQIVND (reference sequence). The CDR3 loop spans 15 amino acids. The V and J ends lost 4 bases and 2 bases respectively, with 11 bases between them. The CDR3 bases are TGTGCCAGTAGTAGAGACGCTAGTAACACCGGGGAGCTGTTTTTT. Encoded protein: CASSRDASNTGELFF.

This CDR3 is CASSTGTGGSPDTQYF. The CDR3 coding sequence is TGCGCCAGCAGCACCGGGACAGGTGGTAGTCCAGATACGCAGTATTTT. The J gene is TRBJ2-3, the V gene TRBV5-1, with 8 bases that match TRBD1. The V gene's germline CDR1 is SGHRS and CDR2 YFSETQ. V was clipped by 4 bases and J by 4 bases; unmatched bases: 11. The CDR3 is 16 residues long.

The CDR3, as DNA: TGTGCCAGCAGCTTGCGGCTCTCTGGGGCCAACGTCCTGACTTTC. This sequence encodes CASSLRLSGANVLTF. The rearrangement joins TRBV7-9 to TRBJ2-6; no definite D call. The CDR3 is 15 amino acids. The V gene's germline CDR1 is SEHNR and CDR2 FQNEAQ (reference sequence). Trimming took 3 bases from V and 0 from J, leaving 6 bases between them.

The chain is built from TRBV5-1 and TRBJ1-1; TRBD1 matches at 7 bases. The CDR3 loop spans 15 amino acids. Germline V gene sequence: CDR1 SGHRS, CDR2 YFSETQ. V was pared by 2 bases and J by 2 bases, with 6 bases of the junction left unmatched. The CDR3, as DNA: TGCGCCAGCAGCTTTACGGGACAGCCTAACACTGAAGCTTTCTTT. This sequence encodes CASSFTGQPNTEAFF.

This clone was observed a single time. The V call is TRBV11-2, the J call TRBJ2-3, with 7 bases lining up with TRBD2. Germline V CDR1 and CDR2: SGHAT, FQNNGV. Losses at the gene ends were 2 bases for V and 0 bases for J; bases not matched to a gene: 11. This CDR3 spans 18 amino acids. The CDR3 DNA reads as TGTGCCAGCAGCTTATGGGGAGTGGCTAGCGGCAGCACAGATACGCAGTATTTT. The encoded protein is CASSLWGVASGSTDTQYF. Using reference TRBV11-2 and TRBJ2-3 for the parts outside the CDR3, the full variable domain is EAGVAQSPRYKIIEKRQSVAFWCNPISGHATLYWYQQILGQGPKLLIQFQNNGVVDDSQLPKDRFSAERLKGVDSTLKIQPAKLEDSAVYLCASSLWGVASGSTDTQYFGPGTRLTVL.

V usage is TRBV10-2 and J usage is TRBJ1-5; 9 nucleotides match TRBD1. Germline V gene data show CDR1 as WSHSY and CDR2 as SAAADI. There are 14 residues in the CDR3. Losses at the gene ends were 6 bases for V and 3 bases for J; bases not matched to a gene: 3. The CDR3 loop is CASRGTGYNQPQHF. CDR3 coding DNA: TGCGCCAGCAGAGGGACAGGGTACAATCAGCCCCAGCATTTT.

The chain links TRBV6-6 to TRBJ1-2, with TRBD1 matching 7 bases. This CDR3 is built from 13 residues. V shed 2 bases and J 7 bases; nucleotides not matched to a gene: 4. Looked up from germline, CDR1 is MNHNY and CDR2 is SVGAGI (reference sequence). The CDR3 protein is CASSYGQGVGYTF. The CDR3 region has the DNA TGTGCCAGCAGTTACGGGCAGGGGGTTGGCTACACCTTC.

This sequence joins TRBV18 and TRBJ1-1; D might be TRBD1 (5 bases). Germline-derived CDR1 and CDR2 are KGHSH and LQKENI. V lost 3 bases, J lost 0 bases, and 8 bases lay in between. The CDR3 consists of 14 residues. CDR3 bases: TGTGCCAGCTCACCGACAGTAATGAACACTGAAGCTTTCTTT. Protein sequence: CASSPTVMNTEAFF. Full variable domain (missing parts from reference TRBV18 and TRBJ1-1): NAGVMQNPRHLVRRRGQEARLRCSPMKGHSHVYWYRQLPEEGLKFMVYLQKENIIDESGMPKERFSAEFPKEGPSILRIQQVVRGDSAAYFCASSPTVMNTEAFFGQGTRLTVV.

The chain employs TRBV18 and TRBJ1-1, with unresolved D. The CDR3 covers 15 residues. Trimming removed 0 bases from V and 5 bases from J, with 13 bases in between. CDR1 and CDR2 from the germline V gene are KGHSH and LQKENI. This CDR3 is CASSPPASGRTEAFF. The CDR3 nucleotides read TGTGCCAGCTCACCACCGGCCAGCGGGAGGACTGAAGCTTTCTTT.

This chain uses TRBV29-1 with TRBJ1-1; D not resolved. The V gene lost 4 bases and the J gene lost 3 bases, with 9 bases spanning the gap. The CDR3 is made up of 12 amino acids. Germline V gene lookup returns CDR1 SQVTM and CDR2 ANQGSEA. CDR3 in amino acids: CSVGEGYTEAFF. As DNA, the CDR3 is TGCAGCGTTGGGGAGGGTTACACTGAAGCTTTCTTT.

The chain recombines TRBV5-1 with TRBJ1-1; 9 nucleotides match TRBD1. The CDR3 length is 15 residues. Germline-derived CDR1 and CDR2 are SGHRS and YFSETQ. Trimming removed 2 bases from V and 3 bases from J; junction bases left unmatched: 5. CDR3 loop: CASSLQTGGDTEAFF. CDR3 nucleotide sequence: TGCGCCAGCAGCTTACAGACAGGGGGTGACACTGAAGCTTTCTTT.

In this sample, this clone turned up once. The chain links TRBV5-1 to TRBJ1-3; unclear D gene. Trimming took 1 base from V and 1 from J, leaving 9 bases between them. This CDR3 is 15 amino acids long. Germline assignment: CDR1 SGHRS and CDR2 YFSETQ. The CDR3, as DNA: TGCGCCAGCAGCTTGCTCGGGTTGTCTGGAAACACCATATATTTT. Its protein product is CASSLLGLSGNTIYF.

The chain links TRBV2 to TRBJ2-2; 7 nucleotides agree with TRBD1. With V trimmed by 6 bases and J by 4 bases, 8 bases remained unmatched. CDR1 and CDR2 (germline): SNHLY, FYNNEI. The CDR3 runs to 15 residues. The CDR3 DNA follows: TGTGCCAGCAGAGAGGGGACAGTATCCACCGGGGAGCTGTTTTTT. Its protein is CASREGTVSTGELFF.

This chain connects TRBV2 to TRBJ1-2; no reliable D call. V lost 6 bases to trimming and J lost 0 bases, with 14 bases between them. CDR1 and CDR2 from the germline V gene are SNHLY and FYNNEI. The length of the CDR3 is 15 residues. In DNA, the CDR3 is TGTGCCAGCAGAGGTACCTGGGGAGCTAACTATGGCTACACCTTC. Its protein product is CASRGTWGANYGYTF.

The chain recombines TRBV2 with TRBJ1-5; weak D call: TRBD1 (5 bases). Trimming shortened V by 8 bases and J by 2 bases, and 19 bases separated the two germline ends. The CDR3 length is 16 residues. The germline CDR1 and CDR2 sequences are SNHLY and FYNNEI. CDR3 in amino acids: CASGGEVRAGNQPQHF. The CDR3 DNA is TGTGCCAGCGGGGGGGAGGTCCGGGCCGGCAATCAGCCCCAGCATTTT. Full variable domain (outside the CDR3, taken from reference TRBV2 and TRBJ1-5): EPEVTQTPSHQVTQMGQEVILRCVPISNHLYFYWYRQILGQKVEFLVSFYNNEISEKSEIFDDQFSVERPDGSNFTLKIRSTKLEDSAMYFCASGGEVRAGNQPQHFGDGTRLSIL.

This clone appeared a few times. The V and J genes are TRBV4-1 and TRBJ1-1; D gene ambiguous. Between the trimmed V and J ends, which lost 1 base and 1 base, there was a span of 7 bases. In germline, CDR1 is MGHRA, CDR2 YSYEKL. This CDR3 is built from 14 residues. Here the CDR3 reads CASSQGSRNTEAFF. CDR3 nucleotide sequence: TGCGCCAGCAGCCAAGGTTCCAGGAACACTGAAGCTTTCTTT.

This chain joins TRBV5-5 and TRBJ1-6, with TRBD1 identical over 7 bases. The CDR3 is made up of 17 amino acids. Per germline, CDR1 SGHKS and CDR2 YYEKEE (reference sequence). The J segment lost 5 bases and the V segment lost 0 bases, leaving 8 bases of the junction unmatched. CDR3 loop: CASSLEFRDRDNSPLHF. DNA of the CDR3: TGTGCCAGCAGCTTGGAGTTCCGAGACAGGGATAATTCACCCCTCCACTTT.

This chain links TRBV5-8 with TRBJ1-6; 9 nucleotides align to TRBD1. V shed 4 bases, J shed 5 bases, and the junction held 4 bases outside the gene matches. Looked up from germline, CDR1 is SGHTS and CDR2 is YDEGEE. The CDR3 consists of 15 residues. This chain's CDR3 is CASSPGQGNNSPLHF. CDR3 DNA: TGTGCCAGCAGCCCGGGACAGGGAAATAATTCACCCCTCCACTTT.

The chain employs TRBV4-3 and TRBJ2-6, with TRBD2 as a possible D gene (5 bases). Deletions cut 1 base from V and 3 bases from J, with 16 bases between. The CDR3 consists of 18 residues. Germline V gene lookup returns CDR1 LGHNA and CDR2 YSLEER. The CDR3 reads CASSQAGFLTFGANVLTF. In nucleotides, the CDR3 is TGCGCCAGCAGCCAAGCGGGGTTTTTAACTTTTGGGGCCAACGTCCTGACTTTC.

The chain carries TRBV19 and TRBJ1-2, with D possibly TRBD1 on 6 matching bases. The CDR3 sequence is 14 residues long. The germline V and J ends were trimmed by 2 bases and 4 bases, with 11 bases remaining between them. Germline-derived CDR1 and CDR2 are LNHDA and SQIVND (reference sequence). The CDR3 sequence is CASSIKMGAYGYTF. The CDR3 DNA reads TGTGCCAGTAGTATAAAGATGGGGGCCTATGGCTACACCTTC.

This chain connects TRBV7-8 to TRBJ2-3; possibly TRBD1 for D (6 bases). This CDR3 has 15 amino acids. The germline CDR1 and CDR2 sequences are SGHVS and FQNEAQ. V was trimmed by 1 base and J by 5 bases, leaving 13 bases between them. CDR3 protein: CASSLEAQGQDTQYF. The CDR3 coding sequence is TGTGCCAGCAGCTTAGAAGCCCAGGGACAAGATACGCAGTATTTT.

The chain couples TRBV9 to TRBJ1-2, with D maybe TRBD1 (5 bases). CDR1 and CDR2 (germline): SGDLS, YYNGEE. CDR3 length: 17 amino acids. Trimming removed 3 bases from V and 2 bases from J, with 20 bases in between. CDR3 amino acids: CASSDPPGVRRNYGYTF. For the CDR3, the DNA is TGTGCCAGCAGCGACCCCCCGGGGGTCCGGCGGAACTATGGCTACACCTTC. Full variable domain (rest looked up from reference TRBV9 and TRBJ1-2): DSGVTQTPKHLITATGQRVTLRCSPRSGDLSVYWYQQSLDQGLQFLIQYYNGEERAKGNILERFSAQQFPDLHSELNLSSLELGDSALYFCASSDPPGVRRNYGYTFGSGTRLTVV.

This chain joins TRBV7-2 and TRBJ1-2; 9 bases match TRBD1. The germline CDR1 and CDR2 sequences are SGHTA and FQGNSA. CDR3 length: 16 residues. J gave up 4 bases and V 5 bases, and 11 bases lay outside the gene matches. DNA for the CDR3: TGTGCCAGCAGCCACGTCCCGGGACAGGGACCCTATGGCTACACCTTC. Its protein is CASSHVPGQGPYGYTF. Complete variable domain (other parts from reference TRBV7-2 and TRBJ1-2): GAGVSQSPSNKVTEKGKDVELRCDPISGHTALYWYRQSLGQGLEFLIYFQGNSAPDKSGLPSDRFSAERTGGSVSTLTIQRTQQEDSAVYLCASSHVPGQGPYGYTFGSGTRLTVV.

Comments on this clone: A junction end diverges from the germline sequence, so it may reflect a read error. The chain's CDR3 is CAWRAWGQGVVRDF. CDR3 nucleotides: TGTGCCTGGAGAGCCTGGGGACAGGGGGTAGTACGTGACTTT. The genes are TRBV30 and TRBJ1-1; the match to TRBD1 covers 11 bases. Germline CDR1 GTSNPN, CDR2 SVGIG (reference sequence). The CDR3 is 14 amino acids. Full variable domain (outside the CDR3, taken from reference TRBV30 and TRBJ1-1): SQTIHQWPATLVQPVGSPLSLECTVEGTSNPNLYWYRQAAGRGLQLLFYSVGIGQISSEVPQNLSASRPQDRQFILSSKKLLLSDSGFYLCAWRAWGQGVVRDFGQGTRLTVV.

V usage is TRBV5-1 and J usage is TRBJ1-2; possible D gene TRBD1, 6 bases. CDR1 SGHRS and CDR2 YFSETQ come from the germline V gene. The CDR3 loop spans 13 amino acids. V was pared by 2 bases and J by 10 bases, with 15 bases between. For the CDR3, the DNA is TGCGCCAGCAGCTTTACAGGGCGCCCTCCCTACACCTTC. Its translation is CASSFTGRPPYTF. The full variable domain, its missing parts supplied by reference TRBV5-1 and TRBJ1-2, is KAGVTQTPRYLIKTRGQQVTLSCSPISGHRSVSWYQQTPGQGLQFLFEYFSETQRNKGNFPGRFSGRQFSNSRSEMNVSTLELGDSALYLCASSFTGRPPYTFGSGTRLTVV.

The chain is built from TRBV3-1 (or the pseudogene TRBV3-2) and TRBJ2-1; 7 bases line up with TRBD1. Germline CDR1 reads LGHDT; CDR2 reads YNNKEL (reference sequence). The length of the CDR3 is 19 residues. V shed 0 bases and J 4 bases; nucleotides not matched to a gene: 15. This CDR3 is CASSQDMPITGTVYNEQFF. In DNA form, the CDR3 reads TGTGCCAGCAGCCAAGATATGCCAATCACCGGGACAGTTTACAATGAGCAGTTCTTC.

The CDR3 sequence: CASSYASFDEQFF. The DNA of the CDR3 is TGTGCCAGCAGTTACGCTAGCTTCGATGAGCAGTTCTTC. V and J are TRBV6-5 and TRBJ2-1; D perhaps matches TRBD2 (5 bases). The CDR3 runs to 13 residues. With 2 bases removed from V and 8 bases from J, the gap between germline ends came to 10 bases. Per the germline V gene, CDR1 is MNHEY and CDR2 is SVGAGI.

The V call is TRBV7-9, the J call TRBJ1-3, with D perhaps matching TRBD1 (6 bases). V lost 5 bases and J lost 2, with 16 bases in between. Germline V gene lookup returns CDR1 SEHNR and CDR2 FQNEAQ (reference sequence). The CDR3 runs 16 residues. The CDR3 here is CASSLVIGTPGNTIYF. The CDR3 bases are TGTGCCAGCAGCCTCGTGATTGGGACACCTGGAAACACCATATATTTT.

A single count supports this clone. The chain joins TRBV6-5 to TRBJ2-7, with a weak D call TRBD1 (5 bases). The CDR3 runs to 16 residues. Trimming shortened V by 0 bases and J by 0 bases, and 12 bases separated the two germline ends. CDR1 MNHEY and CDR2 SVGAGI come from the germline V gene. DNA for the CDR3: TGTGCCAGCAGTTACTCGATCAGGGCAAACTCCTACGAGCAGTACTTC. It specifies CASSYSIRANSYEQYF.

The V call is TRBV6-5, the J call TRBJ1-2; D is undetermined. The V and J ends lost 2 bases and 4 bases respectively, with 11 bases between them. This CDR3 has 14 residues. Per the germline V gene, CDR1 is MNHEY and CDR2 is SVGAGI. The CDR3 nucleotides read TGTGCCAGCAGTTACGGGCAGCAAGGCTATGGCTACACCTTC. Its protein is CASSYGQQGYGYTF.

This sequence joins TRBV15 and TRBJ2-7, with 9 positions matching TRBD1. The CDR3 runs to 18 residues. Germline-derived CDR1 and CDR2 are LNHNV and YYDKDF (reference sequence). The junction had 11 bases not matched to a gene; V was cut back by 2 bases and J by 0 bases. The CDR3 here is CATSRNPPGTGSSYEQYF. DNA of the CDR3: TGTGCCACCAGCAGAAACCCCCCCGGGACAGGGAGCTCCTACGAGCAGTACTTC.